This T cell receptor (beta chain) stems from a study of blood T cells in healthy people across ages. Whole-study findings and limits: A strong correlation was found between TCR beta diversity and the percentage of naive T cells.

For the second PCR, which ran for about 7 to 11 cycles, a sample-barcoded 5' primer and a J-beta primer mix were used. TCRdb fed the 5' RACE reads into MiXCR, producing one record per CDR3 protein. The sample contains over a million distinct CDR3 sequences, under 30% of which appear only once. CDR1 and CDR2 (germline): MNHNY, SVGAGI (reference sequence). V lost 7 bases and J 8 bases, leaving 9 bases between the germline ends. This CDR3 spans 11 amino acids. With respect to this clonotype: The antigen is not known.

These data are also associated with another study on T cells of mothers and their children. From that report: At a rate of around 1.6 ug per 15 ul, cDNA synthesis received all of the extracted RNA. In unrelated and related pairs, TCR recombination output is shaped in a similar way by thymic selection. Relative to unrelated pairs, biologically related mother-child dyads exhibited marginally greater, non-significant overlap.

Sequencing was carried out using blood. The rearrangement links TRBV6-6 to TRBJ1-3; D uncertain. This TCR was recovered from a girl aged 2-15 years in good health. In DNA, the CDR3 is TGTGCCAGCACCGGACTGGACACCATATATTTT. Protein product: CASTGLDTIYF.